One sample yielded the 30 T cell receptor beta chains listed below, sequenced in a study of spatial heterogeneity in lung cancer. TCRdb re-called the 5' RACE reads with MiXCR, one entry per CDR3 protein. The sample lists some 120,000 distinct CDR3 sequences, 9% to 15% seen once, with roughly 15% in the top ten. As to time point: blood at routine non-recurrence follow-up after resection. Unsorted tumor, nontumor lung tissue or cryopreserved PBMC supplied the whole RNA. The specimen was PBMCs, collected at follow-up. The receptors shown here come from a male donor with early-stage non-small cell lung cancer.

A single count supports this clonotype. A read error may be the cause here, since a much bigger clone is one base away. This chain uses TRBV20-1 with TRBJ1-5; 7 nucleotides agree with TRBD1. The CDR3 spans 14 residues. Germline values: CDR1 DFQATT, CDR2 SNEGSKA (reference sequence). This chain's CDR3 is CSAGDTGGNQPQHF. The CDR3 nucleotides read TGCAGTGCTGGAGATACAGGGGGCAATCAGCCCCAGCATTTT.

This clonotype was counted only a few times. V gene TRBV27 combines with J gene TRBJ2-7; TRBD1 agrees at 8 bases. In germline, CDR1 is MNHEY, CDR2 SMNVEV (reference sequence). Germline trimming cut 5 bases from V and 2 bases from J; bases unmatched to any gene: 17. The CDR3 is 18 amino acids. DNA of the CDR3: TGTGCCAGCAGTCACTCCGGCGGGGCAGGGGGCAGGGCCTACGAGCAGTACTTC. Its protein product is CASSHSGGAGGRAYEQYF.

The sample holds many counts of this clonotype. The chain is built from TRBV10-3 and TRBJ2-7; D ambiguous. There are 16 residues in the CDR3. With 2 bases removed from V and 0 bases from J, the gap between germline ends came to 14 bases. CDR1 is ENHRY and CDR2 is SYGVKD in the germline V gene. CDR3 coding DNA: TGTGCCATCAGTGAGATAAAGGTTGGAAGCTCCTACGAGCAGTACTTC. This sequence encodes CAISEIKVGSSYEQYF.

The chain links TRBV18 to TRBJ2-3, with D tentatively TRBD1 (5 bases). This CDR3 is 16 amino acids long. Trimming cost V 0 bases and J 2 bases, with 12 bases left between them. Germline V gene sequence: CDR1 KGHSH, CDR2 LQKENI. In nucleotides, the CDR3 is TGTGCCAGCTCACCACCGTACAGGCTATTCACAGATACGCAGTATTTT. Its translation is CASSPPYRLFTDTQYF.

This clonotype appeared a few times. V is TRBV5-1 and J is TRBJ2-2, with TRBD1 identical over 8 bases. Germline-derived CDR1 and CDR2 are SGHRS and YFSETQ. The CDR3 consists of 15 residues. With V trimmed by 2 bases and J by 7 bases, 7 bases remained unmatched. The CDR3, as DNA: TGCGCCAGCAGCTTTACCAGGGGGCCGAACGGGGAGCTGTTTTTT. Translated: CASSFTRGPNGELFF. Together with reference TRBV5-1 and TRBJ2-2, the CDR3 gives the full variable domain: KAGVTQTPRYLIKTRGQQVTLSCSPISGHRSVSWYQQTPGQGLQFLFEYFSETQRNKGNFPGRFSGRQFSNSRSEMNVSTLELGDSALYLCASSFTRGPNGELFFGEGSRLTVL.

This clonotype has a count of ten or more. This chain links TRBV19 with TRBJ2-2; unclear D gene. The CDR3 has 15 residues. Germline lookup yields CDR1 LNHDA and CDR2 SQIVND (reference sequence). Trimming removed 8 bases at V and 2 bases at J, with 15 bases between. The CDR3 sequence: CASAKAFTNTGELFF. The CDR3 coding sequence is TGTGCCAGTGCCAAGGCTTTTACTAACACCGGGGAGCTGTTTTTT.

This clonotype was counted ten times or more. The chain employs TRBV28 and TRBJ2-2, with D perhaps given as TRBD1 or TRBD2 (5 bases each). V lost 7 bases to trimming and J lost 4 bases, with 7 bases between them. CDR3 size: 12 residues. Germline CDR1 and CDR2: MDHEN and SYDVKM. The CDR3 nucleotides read TGTGCCAGCATGGGGGTCACCGGGGAGCTGTTTTTT. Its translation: CASMGVTGELFF.

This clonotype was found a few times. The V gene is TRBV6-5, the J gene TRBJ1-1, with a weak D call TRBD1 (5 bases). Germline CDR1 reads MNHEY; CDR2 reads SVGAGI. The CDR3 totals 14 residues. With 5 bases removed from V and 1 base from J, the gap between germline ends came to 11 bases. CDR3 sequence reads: CASSRQYTNTEAFF. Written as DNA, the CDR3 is TGTGCCAGCAGTAGACAGTATACGAACACTGAAGCTTTCTTT.

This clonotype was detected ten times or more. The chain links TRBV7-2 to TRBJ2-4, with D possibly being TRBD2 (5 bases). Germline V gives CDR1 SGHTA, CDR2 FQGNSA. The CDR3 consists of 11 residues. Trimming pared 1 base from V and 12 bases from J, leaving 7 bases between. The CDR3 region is CASSLGAGQYF. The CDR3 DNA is TGTGCCAGCAGCTTAGGGGCGGGTCAGTACTTC.

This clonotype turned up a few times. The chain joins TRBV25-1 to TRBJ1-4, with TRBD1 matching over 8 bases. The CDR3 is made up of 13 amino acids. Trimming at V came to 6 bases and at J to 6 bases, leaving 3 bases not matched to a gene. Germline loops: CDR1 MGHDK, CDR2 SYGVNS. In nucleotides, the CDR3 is TGTGCCAGCAGAGAGACAGGGGATGAAAAACTGTTTTTT. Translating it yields CASRETGDEKLFF.

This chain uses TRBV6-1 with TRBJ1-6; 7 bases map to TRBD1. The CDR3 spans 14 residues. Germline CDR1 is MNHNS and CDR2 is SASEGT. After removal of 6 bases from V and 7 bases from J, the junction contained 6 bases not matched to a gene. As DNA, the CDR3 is TGTGCCAGCAGGGAACAGGGGAGGAATTCACCCCTCCACTTT. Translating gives CASREQGRNSPLHF.

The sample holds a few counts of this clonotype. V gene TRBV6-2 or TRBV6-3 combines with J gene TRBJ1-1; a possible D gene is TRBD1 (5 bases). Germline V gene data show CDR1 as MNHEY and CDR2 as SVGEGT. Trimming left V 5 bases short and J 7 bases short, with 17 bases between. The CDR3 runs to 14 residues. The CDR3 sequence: CASSRLTGLNEAFF. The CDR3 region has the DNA TGTGCCAGCAGTCGCCTAACAGGACTTAATGAAGCTTTCTTT.

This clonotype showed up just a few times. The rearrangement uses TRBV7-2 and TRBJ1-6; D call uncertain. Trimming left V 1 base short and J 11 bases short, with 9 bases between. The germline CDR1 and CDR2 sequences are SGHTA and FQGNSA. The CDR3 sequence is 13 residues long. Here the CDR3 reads CASSLDPTPPLHF. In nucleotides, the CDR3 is TGTGCCAGCAGCTTAGATCCGACTCCACCCCTCCACTTT. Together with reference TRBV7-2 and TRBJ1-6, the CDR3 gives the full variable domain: GAGVSQSPSNKVTEKGKDVELRCDPISGHTALYWYRQSLGQGLEFLIYFQGNSAPDKSGLPSDRFSAERTGGSVSTLTIQRTQQEDSAVYLCASSLDPTPPLHFGNGTRLTVT.

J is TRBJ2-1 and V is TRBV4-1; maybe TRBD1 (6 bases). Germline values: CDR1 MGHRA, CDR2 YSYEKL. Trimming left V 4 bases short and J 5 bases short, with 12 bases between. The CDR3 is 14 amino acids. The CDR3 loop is CASSLPTGNNEQFF. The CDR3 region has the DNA TGCGCCAGCAGCCTCCCGACAGGCAACAATGAGCAGTTCTTC.

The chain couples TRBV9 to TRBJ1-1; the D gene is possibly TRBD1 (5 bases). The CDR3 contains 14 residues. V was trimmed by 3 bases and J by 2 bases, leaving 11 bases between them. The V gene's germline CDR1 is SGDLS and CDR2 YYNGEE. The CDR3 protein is CASSAKGSNTEAFF. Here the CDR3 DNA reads TGTGCCAGCAGCGCAAAGGGGTCAAACACTGAAGCTTTCTTT.

As DNA, the CDR3 is TGTGCCAGCTCACTGAGCGGGGATTTCAATCAGCCCCAGCATTTT. Translation: CASSLSGDFNQPQHF. This chain connects TRBV18 to TRBJ1-5; the D is unclear. V was cut by 4 bases and J by 3 bases, with 13 bases left in between. Germline V CDR1 and CDR2: KGHSH, LQKENI. The CDR3 consists of 15 residues.

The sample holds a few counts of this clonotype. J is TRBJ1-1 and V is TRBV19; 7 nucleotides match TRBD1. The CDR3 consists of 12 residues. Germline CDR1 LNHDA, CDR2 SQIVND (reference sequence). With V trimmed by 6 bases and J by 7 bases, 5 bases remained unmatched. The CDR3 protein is CASRHRDSEAFF. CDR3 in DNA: TGTGCCAGTAGACACCGGGACAGTGAAGCTTTCTTT.

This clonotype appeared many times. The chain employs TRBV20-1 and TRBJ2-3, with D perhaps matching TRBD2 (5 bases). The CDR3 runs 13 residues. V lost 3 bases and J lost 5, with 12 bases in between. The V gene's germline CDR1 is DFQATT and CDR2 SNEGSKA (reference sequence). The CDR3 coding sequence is TGCAGTGCTAGGGGAGCAAATGAAGATACGCAGTATTTT. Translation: CSARGANEDTQYF.

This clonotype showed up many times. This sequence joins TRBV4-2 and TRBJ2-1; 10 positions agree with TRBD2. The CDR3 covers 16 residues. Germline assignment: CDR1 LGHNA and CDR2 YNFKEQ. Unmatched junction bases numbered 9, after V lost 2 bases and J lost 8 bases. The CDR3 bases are TGTGCCAGCAGCCAAATAGCGGGGGGTTTACTCGATGAGCAGTTCTTC. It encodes CASSQIAGGLLDEQFF.

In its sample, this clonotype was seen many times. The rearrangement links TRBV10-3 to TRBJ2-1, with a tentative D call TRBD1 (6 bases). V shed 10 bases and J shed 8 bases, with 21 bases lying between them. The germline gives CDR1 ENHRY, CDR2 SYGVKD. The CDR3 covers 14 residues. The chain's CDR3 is CATTPWGLGDEQFF. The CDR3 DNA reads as TGTGCCACCACCCCCTGGGGGCTAGGCGATGAGCAGTTCTTC.

The chain's CDR3 is CASSIDRRLSNQPQHF. CDR3 coding DNA: TGTGCCAGTAGTATAGATCGGCGTCTTAGCAATCAGCCCCAGCATTTT. The V gene is TRBV19, the J gene TRBJ1-5; D uncertain. The germline V gene has CDR1 LNHDA and CDR2 SQIVND (reference sequence). Trimming left V 0 bases short and J 0 bases short, with 9 bases between. This CDR3 is built from 16 residues.

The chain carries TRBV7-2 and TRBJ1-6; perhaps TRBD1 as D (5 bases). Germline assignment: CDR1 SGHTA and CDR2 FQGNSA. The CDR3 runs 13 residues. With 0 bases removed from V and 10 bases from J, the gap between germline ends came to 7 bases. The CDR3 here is CASSLAGVSPLHF. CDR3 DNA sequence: TGTGCCAGCAGCTTAGCGGGGGTGTCACCCCTCCACTTT.

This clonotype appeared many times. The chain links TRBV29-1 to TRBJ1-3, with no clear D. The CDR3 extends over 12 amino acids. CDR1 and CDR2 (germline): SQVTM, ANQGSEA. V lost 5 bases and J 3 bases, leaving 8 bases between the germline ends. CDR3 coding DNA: TGCAGCGTTCGTGAGGTTGGAAACACCATATATTTT. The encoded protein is CSVREVGNTIYF.

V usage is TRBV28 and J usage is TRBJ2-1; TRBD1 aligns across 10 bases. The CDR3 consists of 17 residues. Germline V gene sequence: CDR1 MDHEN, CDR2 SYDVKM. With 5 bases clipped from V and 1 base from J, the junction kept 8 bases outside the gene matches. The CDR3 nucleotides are TGTGCCAGCAGTACGGTTCCGGGACAGGGGTCCTACAATGAGCAGTTCTTC. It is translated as CASSTVPGQGSYNEQFF.

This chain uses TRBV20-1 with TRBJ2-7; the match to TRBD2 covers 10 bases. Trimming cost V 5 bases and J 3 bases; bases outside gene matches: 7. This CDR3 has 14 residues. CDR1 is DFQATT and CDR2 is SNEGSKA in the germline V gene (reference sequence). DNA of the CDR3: TGCAGTGCTCCGAGGGGGACTAGCGACTACGAGCAGTACTTC. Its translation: CSAPRGTSDYEQYF.

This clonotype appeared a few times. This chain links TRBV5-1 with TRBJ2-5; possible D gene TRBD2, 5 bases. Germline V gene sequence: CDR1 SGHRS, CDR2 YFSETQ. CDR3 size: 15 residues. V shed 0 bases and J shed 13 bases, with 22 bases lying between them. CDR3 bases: TGCGCCAGCAGCTTGGCCGGGGAGCGGTCCACCCCCACGTACTTC. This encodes CASSLAGERSTPTYF.

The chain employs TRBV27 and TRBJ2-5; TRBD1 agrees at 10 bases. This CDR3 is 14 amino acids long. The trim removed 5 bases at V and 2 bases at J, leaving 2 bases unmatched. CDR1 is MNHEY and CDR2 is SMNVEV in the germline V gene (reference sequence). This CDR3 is CASSRDRGQETQYF. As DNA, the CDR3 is TGTGCCAGCAGTCGGGACAGGGGACAAGAGACCCAGTACTTC.

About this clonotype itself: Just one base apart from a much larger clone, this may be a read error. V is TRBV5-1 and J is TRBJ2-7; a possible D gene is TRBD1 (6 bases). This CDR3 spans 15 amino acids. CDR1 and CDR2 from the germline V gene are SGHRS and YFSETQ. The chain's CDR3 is CVSTLGQTQAYEQYF. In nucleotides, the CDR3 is TGCGTCAGCACCCTCGGACAGACTCAGGCCTACGAGCAGTACTTC.

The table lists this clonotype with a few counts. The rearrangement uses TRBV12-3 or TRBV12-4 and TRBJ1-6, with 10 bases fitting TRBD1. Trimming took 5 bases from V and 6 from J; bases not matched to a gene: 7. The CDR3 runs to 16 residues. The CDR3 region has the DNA TGTGCCAGCAGTCCAGCGGGACAGGGGCTTAATTCACCCCTCCACTTT. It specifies CASSPAGQGLNSPLHF.

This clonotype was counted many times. The CDR3 bases are TGCGCCAGCAGCCCGATATCTTTTTGGACAGGGCAGGATTCACCCCTCCACTTT. Translating gives CASSPISFWTGQDSPLHF. This rearrangement joins TRBV4-1 to TRBJ1-6; 8 nucleotides line up with TRBD1. V shed 4 bases, J shed 8 bases, and the junction held 16 bases outside the gene matches. The CDR3 is made up of 18 amino acids. The germline V gene encodes CDR1 MGHRA and CDR2 YSYEKL.